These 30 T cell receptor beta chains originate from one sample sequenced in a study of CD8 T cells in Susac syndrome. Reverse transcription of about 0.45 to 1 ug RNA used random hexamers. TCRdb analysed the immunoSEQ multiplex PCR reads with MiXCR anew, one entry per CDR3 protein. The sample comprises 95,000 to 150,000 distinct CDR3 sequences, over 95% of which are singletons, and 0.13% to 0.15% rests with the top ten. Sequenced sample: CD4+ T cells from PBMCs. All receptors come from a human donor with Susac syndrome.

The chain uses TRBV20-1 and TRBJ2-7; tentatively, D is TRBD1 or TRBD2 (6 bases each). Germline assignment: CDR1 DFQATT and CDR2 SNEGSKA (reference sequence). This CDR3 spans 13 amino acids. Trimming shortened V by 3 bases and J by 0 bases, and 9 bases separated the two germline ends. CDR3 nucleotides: TGCAGTGCTAGTAAGGGGGGCTCCTACGAGCAGTACTTC. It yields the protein CSASKGGSYEQYF.

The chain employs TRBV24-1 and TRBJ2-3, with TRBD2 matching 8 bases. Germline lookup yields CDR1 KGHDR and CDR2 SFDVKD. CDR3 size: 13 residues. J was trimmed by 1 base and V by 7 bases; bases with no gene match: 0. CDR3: CATSGGGTDTQYF. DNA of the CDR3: TGTGCCACCAGCGGGGGGGGCACAGATACGCAGTATTTT.

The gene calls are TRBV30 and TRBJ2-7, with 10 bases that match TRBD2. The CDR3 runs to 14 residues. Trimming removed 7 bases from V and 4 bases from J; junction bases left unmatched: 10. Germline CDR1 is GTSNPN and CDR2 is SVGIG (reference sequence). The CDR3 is CASQAGGPSYEQYF. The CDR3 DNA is TGTGCCTCCCAAGCGGGAGGGCCTTCGTACGAGCAGTACTTC. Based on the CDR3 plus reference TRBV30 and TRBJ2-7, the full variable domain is SQTIHQWPATLVQPVGSPLSLECTVEGTSNPNLYWYRQAAGRGLQLLFYSVGIGQISSEVPQNLSASRPQDRQFILSSKKLLLSDSGFYLCASQAGGPSYEQYFGPGTRLTVT.

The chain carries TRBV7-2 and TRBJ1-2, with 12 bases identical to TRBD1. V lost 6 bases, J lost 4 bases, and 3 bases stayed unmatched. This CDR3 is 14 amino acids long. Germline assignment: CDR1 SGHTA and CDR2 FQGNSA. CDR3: CASSWDRGPYGYTF. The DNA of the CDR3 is TGTGCCAGCAGTTGGGACAGGGGGCCCTATGGCTACACCTTC.

The CDR3 nucleotides are TGCAGTGCTGCACGGGACAGCCAGAATGAAAAACTGTTTTTT. Residues: CSAARDSQNEKLFF. The chain links TRBV20-1 to TRBJ1-4, with 7 bases aligning to TRBD1. CDR1 DFQATT and CDR2 SNEGSKA come from the germline V gene (reference sequence). V shed 5 bases and J 5 bases; nucleotides not matched to a gene: 8. There are 14 residues in the CDR3.

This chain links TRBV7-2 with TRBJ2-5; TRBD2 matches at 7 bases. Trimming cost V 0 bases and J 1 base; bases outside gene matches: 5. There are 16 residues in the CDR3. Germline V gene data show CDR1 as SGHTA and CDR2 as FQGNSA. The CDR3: CASSLAIQRGQETQYF. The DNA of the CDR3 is TGTGCCAGCAGCTTAGCGATCCAGCGGGGCCAAGAGACCCAGTACTTC.

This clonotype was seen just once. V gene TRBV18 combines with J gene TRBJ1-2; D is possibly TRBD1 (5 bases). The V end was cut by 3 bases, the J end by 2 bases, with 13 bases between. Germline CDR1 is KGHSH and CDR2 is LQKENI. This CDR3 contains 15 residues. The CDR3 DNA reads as TGTGCCAGCTCACCCATTGGCAGGGCAAACTATGGCTACACCTTC. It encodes CASSPIGRANYGYTF.

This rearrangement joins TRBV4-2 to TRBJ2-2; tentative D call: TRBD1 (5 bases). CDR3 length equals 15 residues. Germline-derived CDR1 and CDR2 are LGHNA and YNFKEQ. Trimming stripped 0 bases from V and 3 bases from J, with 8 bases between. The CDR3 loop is CASSQDGQDTGELFF. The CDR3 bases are TGTGCCAGCAGCCAAGATGGACAAGACACCGGGGAGCTGTTTTTT.

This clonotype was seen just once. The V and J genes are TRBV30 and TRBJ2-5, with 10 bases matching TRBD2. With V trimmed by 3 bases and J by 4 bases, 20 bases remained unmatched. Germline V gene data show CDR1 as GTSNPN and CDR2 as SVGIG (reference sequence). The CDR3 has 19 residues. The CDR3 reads CAWSKTRLLASGSGETQYF. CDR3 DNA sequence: TGTGCCTGGAGCAAAACCAGACTACTAGCTAGCGGGAGTGGAGAGACCCAGTACTTC.

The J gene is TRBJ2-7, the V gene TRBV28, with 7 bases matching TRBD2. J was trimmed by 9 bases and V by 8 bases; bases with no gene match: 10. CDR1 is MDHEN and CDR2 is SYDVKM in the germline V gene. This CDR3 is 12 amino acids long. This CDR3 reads CASGGRMAVQYF. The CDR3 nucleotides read TGTGCCAGCGGCGGGAGAATGGCCGTGCAGTACTTC.

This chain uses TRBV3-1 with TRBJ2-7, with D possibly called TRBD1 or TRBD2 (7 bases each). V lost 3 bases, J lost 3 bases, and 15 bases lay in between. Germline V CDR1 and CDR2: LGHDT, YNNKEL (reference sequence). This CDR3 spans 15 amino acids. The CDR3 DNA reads TGTGCCAGCAGCCACACAGGGGAGGGAAACTACGAGCAGTACTTC. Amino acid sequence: CASSHTGEGNYEQYF.

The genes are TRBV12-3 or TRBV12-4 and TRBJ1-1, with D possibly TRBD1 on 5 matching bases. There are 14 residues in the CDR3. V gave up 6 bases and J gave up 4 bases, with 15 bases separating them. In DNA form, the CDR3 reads TGTGCCAGCAGCTTCTACGGGGGAAGCACTGAAGCTTTCTTT. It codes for CASSFYGGSTEAFF.

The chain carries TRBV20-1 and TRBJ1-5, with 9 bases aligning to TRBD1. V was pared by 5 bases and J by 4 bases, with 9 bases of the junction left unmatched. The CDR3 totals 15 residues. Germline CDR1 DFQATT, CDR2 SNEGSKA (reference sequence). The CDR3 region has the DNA TGCAGTGCTCCAGTTCGGACAGGGGAAAATCAGCCCCAGCATTTT. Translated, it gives CSAPVRTGENQPQHF.

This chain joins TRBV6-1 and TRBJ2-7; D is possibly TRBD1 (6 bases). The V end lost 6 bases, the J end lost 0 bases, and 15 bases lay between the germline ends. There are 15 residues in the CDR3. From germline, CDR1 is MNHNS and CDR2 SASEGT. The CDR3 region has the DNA TGTGCCAGCAGGTACGAGGACAGCTTCTCCTACGAGCAGTACTTC. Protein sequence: CASRYEDSFSYEQYF.

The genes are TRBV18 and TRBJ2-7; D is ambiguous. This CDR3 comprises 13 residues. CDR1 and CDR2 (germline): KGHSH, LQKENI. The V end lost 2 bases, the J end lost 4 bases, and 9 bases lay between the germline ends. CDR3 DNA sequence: TGTGCCAGCTCACCAATCCCCCTTTACGAGCAGTACTTC. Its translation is CASSPIPLYEQYF.

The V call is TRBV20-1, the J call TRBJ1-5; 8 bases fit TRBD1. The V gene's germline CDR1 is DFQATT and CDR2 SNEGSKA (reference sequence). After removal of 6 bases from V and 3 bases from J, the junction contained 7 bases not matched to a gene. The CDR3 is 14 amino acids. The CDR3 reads CSARDRTFNQPQHF. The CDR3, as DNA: TGCAGTGCCAGGGACAGGACCTTCAATCAGCCCCAGCATTTT.

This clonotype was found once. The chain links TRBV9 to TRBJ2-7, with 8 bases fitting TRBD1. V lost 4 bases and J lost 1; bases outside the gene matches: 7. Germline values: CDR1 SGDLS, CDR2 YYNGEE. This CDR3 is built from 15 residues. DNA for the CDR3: TGTGCCAGCAGCACGGGACAGGTGGCATCCTACGAGCAGTACTTC. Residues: CASSTGQVASYEQYF.

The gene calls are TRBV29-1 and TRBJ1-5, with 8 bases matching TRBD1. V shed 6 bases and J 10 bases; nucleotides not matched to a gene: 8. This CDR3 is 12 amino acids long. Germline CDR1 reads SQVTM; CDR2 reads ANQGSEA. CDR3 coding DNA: TGCAGCGTCGGACAGGGCCATGGACCCCAGCATTTT. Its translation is CSVGQGHGPQHF.

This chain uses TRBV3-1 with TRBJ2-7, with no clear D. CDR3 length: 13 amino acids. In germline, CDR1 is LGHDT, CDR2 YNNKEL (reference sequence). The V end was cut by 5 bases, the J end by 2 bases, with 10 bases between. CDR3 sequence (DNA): TGTGCCAGCAGCTCTATAGCCCCCTACGAGCAGTACTTC. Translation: CASSSIAPYEQYF.

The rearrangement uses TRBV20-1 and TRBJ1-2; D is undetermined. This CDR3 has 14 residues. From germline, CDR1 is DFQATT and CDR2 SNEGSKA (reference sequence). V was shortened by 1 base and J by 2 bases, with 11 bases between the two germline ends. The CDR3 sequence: CSARVPLVNYGYTF. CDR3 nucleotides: TGCAGTGCTAGAGTCCCCCTCGTGAACTATGGCTACACCTTC.

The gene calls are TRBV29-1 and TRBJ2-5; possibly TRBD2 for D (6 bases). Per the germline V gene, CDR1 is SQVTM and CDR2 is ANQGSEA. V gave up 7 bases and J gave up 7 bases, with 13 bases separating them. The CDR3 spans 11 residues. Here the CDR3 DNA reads TGCAGCGGCCGGGGGACCGGGACCCAGTACTTC. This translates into CSGRGTGTQYF.

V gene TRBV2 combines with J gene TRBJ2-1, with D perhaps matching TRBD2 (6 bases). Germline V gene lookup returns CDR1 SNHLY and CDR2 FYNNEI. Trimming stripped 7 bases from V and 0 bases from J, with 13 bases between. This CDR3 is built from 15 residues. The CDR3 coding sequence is TGTGCCAGCACAGGAGGGTCCCTCTCCTACAATGAGCAGTTCTTC. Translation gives CASTGGSLSYNEQFF.

CDR3 coding DNA: TGTGCCAGCAGCTTCAGCAACCTGAACACTGAAGCTTTCTTT. Its protein product is CASSFSNLNTEAFF. This chain uses TRBV7-9 with TRBJ1-1; D not certain. The germline V gene encodes CDR1 SEHNR and CDR2 FQNEAQ (reference sequence). V was clipped by 3 bases and J by 0 bases, with 8 bases between them. The CDR3 extends over 14 amino acids. Full variable domain (missing parts from reference TRBV7-9 and TRBJ1-1): DTGVSQNPRHKITKRGQNVTFRCDPISEHNRLYWYRQTLGQGPEFLTYFQNEAQLEKSRLLSDRFSAERPKGSFSTLEIQRTEQGDSAMYLCASSFSNLNTEAFFGQGTRLTVV.

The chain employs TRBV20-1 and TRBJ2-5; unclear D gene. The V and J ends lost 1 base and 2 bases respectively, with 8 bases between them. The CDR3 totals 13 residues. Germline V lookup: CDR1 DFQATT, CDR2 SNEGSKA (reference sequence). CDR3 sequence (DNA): TGCAGTGCTAGAGTCCCGGTACAAGAGACCCAGTACTTC. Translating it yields CSARVPVQETQYF.

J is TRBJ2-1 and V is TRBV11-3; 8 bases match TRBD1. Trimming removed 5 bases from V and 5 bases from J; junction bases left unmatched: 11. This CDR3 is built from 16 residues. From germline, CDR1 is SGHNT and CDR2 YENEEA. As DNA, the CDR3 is TGTGCCAGCAGCGACCCCGGGACAGGTCATCACAATGAGCAGTTCTTC. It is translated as CASSDPGTGHHNEQFF.

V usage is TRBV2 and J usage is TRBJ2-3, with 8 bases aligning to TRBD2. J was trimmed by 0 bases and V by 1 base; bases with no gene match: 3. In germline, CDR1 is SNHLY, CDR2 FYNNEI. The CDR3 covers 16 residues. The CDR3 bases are TGTGCCAGCAGTGAAGGGGGACTAGGAAGCACAGATACGCAGTATTTT. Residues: CASSEGGLGSTDTQYF.

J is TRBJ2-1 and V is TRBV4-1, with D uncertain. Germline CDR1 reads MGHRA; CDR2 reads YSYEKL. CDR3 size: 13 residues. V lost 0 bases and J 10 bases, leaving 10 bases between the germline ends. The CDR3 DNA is TGCGCCAGCAGCCAAGATATGTATATCGAGCAGTTCTTC. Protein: CASSQDMYIEQFF.

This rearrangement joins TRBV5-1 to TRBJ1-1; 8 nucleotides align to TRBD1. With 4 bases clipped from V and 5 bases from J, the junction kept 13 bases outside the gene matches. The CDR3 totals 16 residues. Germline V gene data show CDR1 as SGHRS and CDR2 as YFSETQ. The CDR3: CASSPRGPGGRTEAFF. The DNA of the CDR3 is TGCGCCAGCAGCCCTAGAGGTCCAGGGGGCAGAACTGAAGCTTTCTTT.

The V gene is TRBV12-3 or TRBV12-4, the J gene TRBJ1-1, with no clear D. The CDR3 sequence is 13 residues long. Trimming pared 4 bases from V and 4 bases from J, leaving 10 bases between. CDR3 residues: CASSYDIPTEAFF. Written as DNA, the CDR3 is TGTGCCAGCAGTTACGACATCCCCACTGAAGCTTTCTTT.

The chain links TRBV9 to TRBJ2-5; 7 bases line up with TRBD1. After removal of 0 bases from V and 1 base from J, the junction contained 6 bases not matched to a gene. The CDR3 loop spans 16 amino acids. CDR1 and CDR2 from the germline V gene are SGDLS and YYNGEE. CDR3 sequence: CASSVGTGKGQETQYF. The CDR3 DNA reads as TGTGCCAGCAGCGTAGGGACAGGAAAGGGCCAAGAGACCCAGTACTTC.